Below, 25 T cell receptor beta chains from the same sample are listed, as sequenced in a study of blood T cell repertoires in COVID-19. The method was immunoSEQ multiplex PCR; TCRdb's version includes in-frame clones alone and lacks a portion of them. The table shows roughly 180,000 clones, with 65% to 90% occurring only once. The sample taken for sequencing was peripheral blood. The receptors were gathered from a man between 60 and 75 years old with acute or convalescent COVID-19.

This rearrangement joins TRBV27 to TRBJ1-6; 10 bases agree with TRBD1. Germline CDR1 is MNHEY and CDR2 is SMNVEV (reference sequence). The CDR3 is 19 residues long. V dropped 5 bases and J dropped 7; count of bases not matched to a gene: 17. The CDR3 DNA reads as TGTGCCAGCAGTGAAATATGGGGCGATTGGGGACAGGGGAATTCACCCCTCCACTTT. Its protein is CASSEIWGDWGQGNSPLHF.

The chain uses TRBV11-1 and TRBJ1-2; 11 bases match TRBD1. V lost 5 bases, J lost 8 bases, and 4 bases stayed unmatched. Germline V gene lookup returns CDR1 SGHAT and CDR2 FQDESV (reference sequence). This CDR3 is built from 13 residues. The CDR3 is CASSPDRGRGYTF. CDR3 DNA sequence: TGTGCCAGCAGCCCGGACAGGGGGCGCGGCTACACCTTC.

V and J are TRBV30 and TRBJ2-5; D perhaps matches TRBD1 (6 bases). Deletions cut 1 base from V and 4 bases from J, with 10 bases between. Germline V gene lookup returns CDR1 GTSNPN and CDR2 SVGIG (reference sequence). The CDR3 runs 13 residues. For the CDR3, the DNA is TGTGCCTGGAGTGGGACAGCCGGAGAGACCCAGTACTTC. Its protein is CAWSGTAGETQYF.

This clone showed up just once. The chain carries TRBV2 and TRBJ2-5; 7 bases are a match to TRBD2. The trim removed 4 bases at V and 4 bases at J, leaving 3 bases unmatched. CDR3 length: 13 residues. Germline lookup yields CDR1 SNHLY and CDR2 FYNNEI. The CDR3 is CASSGLAGETQYF. CDR3 nucleotides: TGTGCCAGCAGTGGGTTAGCGGGAGAGACCCAGTACTTC.

This sequence joins TRBV30 and TRBJ1-1; 9 nucleotides line up with TRBD1. The CDR3 loop spans 15 amino acids. Trimming at V came to 3 bases and at J to 4 bases, leaving 9 bases not matched to a gene. Per the germline V gene, CDR1 is GTSNPN and CDR2 is SVGIG (reference sequence). CDR3 sequence reads: CAWSSTGGAGTEAFF. The CDR3 nucleotides read TGTGCCTGGAGCTCCACAGGGGGCGCGGGCACTGAAGCTTTCTTT.

This clone has just a few counts. V and J are TRBV5-1 and TRBJ2-7, with 7 positions matching TRBD2. V trimming: 0 bases; J trimming: 2 bases; junction bases outside the gene matches: 5. The CDR3 contains 15 residues. Germline CDR1 SGHRS, CDR2 YFSETQ. As DNA, the CDR3 is TGCGCCAGCAGCTTGGGGCTAGCGGAGACCTACGAGCAGTACTTC. This gives the protein CASSLGLAETYEQYF.

This clone was seen only once. The J gene is TRBJ2-3, the V gene TRBV5-1; D is undetermined. V dropped 0 bases and J dropped 2 bases, with 7 bases sitting between them. The CDR3 is 14 residues long. Germline assignment: CDR1 SGHRS and CDR2 YFSETQ. The chain's CDR3 is CASSLVIPTDTQYF. The CDR3 DNA reads TGCGCCAGCAGCTTGGTCATCCCCACAGATACGCAGTATTTT.

Regarding this clone: One end of the junction is discordant with germline, which a read error may explain. This chain connects TRBV25-1 to TRBJ1-1; no clear D gene. This CDR3 has 13 residues. Germline V gene data show CDR1 as MGHDK and CDR2 as SYGVNS. The CDR3 region has the DNA TGTGCCAGCAACTCGGAACAGAACGCTGAAGCTTTCTTT. Translating gives CASNSEQNAEAFF. Variable domain in full (rest from reference TRBV25-1 and TRBJ1-1): EADIYQTPRYLVIGTGKKITLECSQTMGHDKMYWYQQDPGMELHLIHYSYGVNSTEKGDLSSESTVSRIRTEHFPLTLESARPSHTSQYLCASNSEQNAEAFFGQGTRLTVV.

The CDR3 spells CASSWTGGKAEAFF. The CDR3 coding sequence is TGTGCCAGCAGCTGGACAGGGGGAAAGGCTGAAGCTTTCTTT. This chain uses TRBV6-1 with TRBJ1-1; 10 bases agree with TRBD1. This CDR3 spans 14 amino acids. After removal of 6 bases from V and 6 bases from J, the junction contained 7 bases not matched to a gene. CDR1 MNHNS and CDR2 SASEGT come from the germline V gene.

This chain links TRBV19 with TRBJ1-6, with D tentatively TRBD1 (5 bases). Germline CDR1 is LNHDA and CDR2 is SQIVND (reference sequence). V was shortened by 3 bases and J by 7 bases, with 13 bases between the two germline ends. The CDR3 spans 15 residues. Here the CDR3 DNA reads TGTGCCAGTAGTATTTTTCAGGGTGTAAATTCACCCCTCCACTTT. This codes for CASSIFQGVNSPLHF.

This clone was counted a single time. The chain couples TRBV10-1 to TRBJ2-1; D perhaps matches TRBD1 (5 bases). There are 15 residues in the CDR3. Germline CDR1 WNHNN, CDR2 SYGVQD (reference sequence). Trimming left V 0 bases short and J 5 bases short, with 11 bases between. The CDR3 region has the DNA TGCGCCAGCAGTGAGTCTTTGCAGGGCGACAATGAGCAGTTCTTC. This translates into CASSESLQGDNEQFF.

The chain recombines TRBV5-1 with TRBJ2-5, with a possible D match to TRBD1 (6 bases). Germline V gene data show CDR1 as SGHRS and CDR2 as YFSETQ. The CDR3 contains 14 residues. Trimming took off 1 base at V and 2 bases at J, with 9 bases between the two ends. The DNA of the CDR3 is TGCGCCAGCAGCTTGACAGGGCTACAAGAGACCCAGTACTTC. Translation gives CASSLTGLQETQYF.

The chain links TRBV16 to TRBJ1-6, with unresolved D. V was cut by 2 bases and J by 16 bases, with 12 bases left in between. The germline V gene encodes CDR1 KGHSY and CDR2 FQNENV. The CDR3 has 12 residues. The CDR3 DNA follows: TGTGCCAGCAGCCAAAACGACTGGCTGCTCCACTTT. Amino acids: CASSQNDWLLHF.

The gene calls are TRBV29-1 and TRBJ2-5; 9 bases agree with TRBD2. V lost 7 bases to trimming and J lost 3 bases; unmatched junction nucleotides: 6. Germline values: CDR1 SQVTM, CDR2 ANQGSEA. The CDR3 totals 13 residues. The CDR3 coding sequence is TGCAGCGCCATGACTAGCGGAAAAGAGACCCAGTACTTC. Its translation is CSAMTSGKETQYF.

The gene calls are TRBV5-1 and TRBJ1-6; D not certain. The germline V and J ends were trimmed by 1 base and 9 bases, with 11 bases remaining between them. The CDR3 has 14 residues. Germline CDR1 and CDR2: SGHRS and YFSETQ. Here the CDR3 reads CASSLQVFGSPLHF. CDR3 nucleotide sequence: TGCGCCAGCAGCTTGCAGGTCTTCGGTTCACCCCTCCACTTT.

The V gene is TRBV5-4, the J gene TRBJ2-1; D remains unclear. The CDR3 has 14 amino acids. CDR1 is SGHNT and CDR2 is YYREEE in the germline V gene (reference sequence). V gave up 7 bases and J gave up 5 bases, with 16 bases separating them. The CDR3 nucleotides are TGTGCCAGCTTACCCGCAGGTGACAACAATGAGCAGTTCTTC. This gives the protein CASLPAGDNNEQFF.

The rearrangement joins TRBV6-5 to TRBJ1-3, with unresolved D. Germline V lookup: CDR1 MNHEY, CDR2 SVGAGI. Trimming left V 0 bases short and J 0 bases short, with 9 bases between. The CDR3 has 16 residues. CDR3 protein: CASSYSAWASGNTIYF. The CDR3 nucleotides are TGTGCCAGCAGTTACTCCGCATGGGCCTCTGGAAACACCATATATTTT.

The chain links TRBV10-3 to TRBJ2-3, with D unclear. V was shortened by 0 bases and J by 8 bases, with 6 bases between the two germline ends. Germline loops: CDR1 ENHRY, CDR2 SYGVKD. The CDR3 extends over 12 amino acids. CDR3 sequence reads: CAISESKATQYF. The CDR3 coding sequence is TGTGCCATCAGTGAGTCGAAAGCTACGCAGTATTTT.

The V and J genes are TRBV7-2 and TRBJ2-7; 10 bases match TRBD2. Germline CDR1 is SGHTA and CDR2 is FQGNSA. The CDR3 has 16 residues. The V gene end was trimmed by 1 base and the J gene end by 0 bases; junction bases not matched to a gene: 3. CDR3 loop: CASSLVLAGASYEQYF. For the CDR3, the DNA is TGTGCCAGCAGCTTAGTTCTAGCGGGAGCCTCCTACGAGCAGTACTTC.

The chain recombines TRBV24-1 with TRBJ2-2, with no clear D. V was trimmed by 4 bases and J by 4 bases, leaving 15 bases between them. CDR1 and CDR2 (germline): KGHDR, SFDVKD. CDR3 size: 16 residues. CDR3 sequence reads: CATSEPTPQTTGELFF. CDR3 DNA: TGTGCCACCAGTGAACCGACACCACAGACCACCGGGGAGCTGTTTTTT.

The CDR3 bases are TGTGCCAGCAGCAAACGGCCTAGCGGGAATTGGGAGACCCAGTACTTC. Its protein is CASSKRPSGNWETQYF. This sequence joins TRBV21-1 and TRBJ2-5; the table names TRBD2, a call not compared with the DNA. TRBV21-1 constitutes a pseudogene. The CDR3 is 16 amino acids.

The V call is TRBV19, the J call TRBJ2-2, with 8 bases identical to TRBD1. The J segment lost 5 bases and the V segment lost 7 bases, leaving 9 bases of the junction unmatched. Germline V gene lookup returns CDR1 LNHDA and CDR2 SQIVND (reference sequence). The CDR3 covers 15 residues. The CDR3 here is CASNADREGTGELFF. The CDR3, as DNA: TGTGCCAGTAACGCGGACAGGGAAGGGACCGGGGAGCTGTTTTTT. Using reference TRBV19 and TRBJ2-2 for the parts outside the CDR3, the full variable domain is DGGITQSPKYLFRKEGQNVTLSCEQNLNHDAMYWYRQDPGQGLRLIYYSQIVNDFQKGDIAEGYSVSREKKESFPLTVTSAQKNPTAFYLCASNADREGTGELFFGEGSRLTVL.

In its sample, this clone was seen once. V usage is TRBV9 and J usage is TRBJ2-1; TRBD2 might be the D (6 bases). The CDR3 runs 16 residues. Germline CDR1 reads SGDLS; CDR2 reads YYNGEE. Trimming stripped 0 bases from V and 6 bases from J, with 16 bases between. CDR3 bases: TGTGCCAGCAGCGTAGATGGGCGCCTCGGGGGCAATGAGCAGTTCTTC. This codes for CASSVDGRLGGNEQFF. The variable domain in full, with the rest retrieved from reference TRBV9 and TRBJ2-1, is DSGVTQTPKHLITATGQRVTLRCSPRSGDLSVYWYQQSLDQGLQFLIQYYNGEERAKGNILERFSAQQFPDLHSELNLSSLELGDSALYFCASSVDGRLGGNEQFFGPGTRLTVL.

The genes are TRBV3-1 (or the pseudogene TRBV3-2) and TRBJ2-3, with D tentatively TRBD1 (5 bases). The V gene's germline CDR1 is LGHDT and CDR2 YNNKEL (reference sequence). Trimming shortened V by 8 bases and J by 0 bases, and 12 bases separated the two germline ends. CDR3 length: 14 amino acids. The CDR3 nucleotides read TGTGCCAGCGGTGACAGAGCTAGCACAGATACGCAGTATTTT. As protein: CASGDRASTDTQYF.

This chain links TRBV25-1 with TRBJ1-5; D is unresolved. This CDR3 spans 13 amino acids. Germline V gives CDR1 MGHDK, CDR2 SYGVNS. The V end was cut by 8 bases, the J end by 0 bases, with 8 bases between. In DNA, the CDR3 is TGTGCCAGCCGGGGTCCTAGCAATCAGCCCCAGCATTTT. Its protein product is CASRGPSNQPQHF. Variable domain in full (rest from reference TRBV25-1 and TRBJ1-5): EADIYQTPRYLVIGTGKKITLECSQTMGHDKMYWYQQDPGMELHLIHYSYGVNSTEKGDLSSESTVSRIRTEHFPLTLESARPSHTSQYLCASRGPSNQPQHFGDGTRLSIL.